Below, 25 T cell receptor beta chains from the same sample are listed, as sequenced in a study of blood T cells in healthy people across ages. Combining a sample-barcoded 5' primer with a J-beta primer mix, a second PCR ran for about 6 to 11 cycles. MiXCR, run by TCRdb on the 5' RACE reads, gives a single entry per CDR3 protein. The data show 1.5 million to 2 million distinct CDR3 sequences, approximately 50% seen once. The material sequenced was blood. The receptors were gathered from a middle-aged woman in good health.

The table lists this clonotype with a few counts. The chain has TRBV6-6 and TRBJ1-2; no definite D call. This CDR3 is 17 amino acids long. CDR1 MNHNY and CDR2 SVGAGI come from the germline V gene (reference sequence). Trimming cost V 5 bases and J 7 bases, with 26 bases left between them. The CDR3 nucleotides read TGTGCCAGCAGTAGAGATTTAATGGACCTAGTGAGTTTTGGCTACACCTTC. It encodes CASSRDLMDLVSFGYTF.

This chain connects TRBV20-1 to TRBJ2-5; D is undetermined. Germline CDR1 is DFQATT and CDR2 is SNEGSKA (reference sequence). The ends were cut back, 0 bases at V and 5 bases at J, with 13 bases in the middle. This CDR3 is 14 amino acids long. CDR3 in DNA: TGCAGTGCTAGAGACGCCTACCAAGGGGAGACCCAGTACTTC. This gives the protein CSARDAYQGETQYF.

The rearrangement links TRBV6-2 or TRBV6-3 to TRBJ1-2; D might be TRBD1 (5 bases). Trimming took off 2 bases at V and 4 bases at J, with 11 bases between the two ends. The CDR3 covers 14 residues. In germline, CDR1 is MNHEY, CDR2 SVGEGT. CDR3 DNA: TGTGCCAGCAGTTACGTGGAGGGGATCTATGGCTACACCTTC. Protein sequence: CASSYVEGIYGYTF.

The rearrangement uses TRBV24-1 and TRBJ2-5, with TRBD1 matching 9 bases. The germline V gene encodes CDR1 KGHDR and CDR2 SFDVKD. The junction had 6 bases not matched to a gene; V was cut back by 2 bases and J by 6 bases. There are 15 residues in the CDR3. The CDR3 nucleotides are TGTGCCACCAGTGATTCCGGGACAGGGTTAAAGACCCAGTACTTC. This translates into CATSDSGTGLKTQYF.

This chain links TRBV20-1 with TRBJ1-2, with D possibly TRBD1 on 5 matching bases. Trimming cost V 6 bases and J 4 bases, with 21 bases left between them. The CDR3 sequence is 15 residues long. The germline V gene has CDR1 DFQATT and CDR2 SNEGSKA (reference sequence). CDR3 region: CSAGVDSVGPYGYTF. CDR3 bases: TGCAGTGCGGGGGTGGACTCTGTTGGACCCTATGGCTACACCTTC.

In DNA, the CDR3 is TGTGCCAGCAGCGTAGAAGTGGGGGGGCCGGGAGATACGCAGTATTTT. This translates into CASSVEVGGPGDTQYF. This chain connects TRBV9 to TRBJ2-3, with TRBD2 as a possible D gene (7 bases). This CDR3 is built from 16 residues. Trimming took 0 bases from V and 5 from J, leaving 16 bases between them. The germline gives CDR1 SGDLS, CDR2 YYNGEE.

The chain employs TRBV12-3 or TRBV12-4 and TRBJ2-1; 13 bases map to TRBD2. The ends lost 8 bases at V and 1 base at J; junction bases unmatched: 11. The length of the CDR3 is 18 residues. The CDR3 coding sequence is TGTGCCAGCGCCGGGGTACTAGCGGGGGGGCCGTCCTACAATGAGCAGTTCTTC. Protein product: CASAGVLAGGPSYNEQFF.

V gene TRBV5-1 combines with J gene TRBJ2-3, with D possibly being TRBD2 (6 bases). CDR3 size: 14 residues. V shed 4 bases and J shed 6 bases, with 15 bases lying between them. Looked up from germline, CDR1 is SGHRS and CDR2 is YFSETQ. The CDR3 DNA is TGCGCCAGCAGCGGGCAGCGGGCTTCGGATACGCAGTATTTT. Protein: CASSGQRASDTQYF.

The chain joins TRBV11-2 to TRBJ2-5, with 8 nucleotides matching TRBD1. The V segment lost 5 bases and the J segment 1 base; nucleotides outside the gene matches: 6. Germline CDR1 is SGHAT and CDR2 is FQNNGV. The CDR3 has 15 amino acids. CDR3 amino acids: CASSALTGGQETQYF. CDR3 nucleotide sequence: TGTGCCAGCAGCGCCCTTACAGGGGGCCAAGAGACCCAGTACTTC. Together with reference TRBV11-2 and TRBJ2-5, the CDR3 gives the full variable domain: EAGVAQSPRYKIIEKRQSVAFWCNPISGHATLYWYQQILGQGPKLLIQFQNNGVVDDSQLPKDRFSAERLKGVDSTLKIQPAKLEDSAVYLCASSALTGGQETQYFGPGTRLLVL.

This clonotype was seen a single time. The chain couples TRBV4-2 to TRBJ2-3; D is uncertain. The CDR3 runs 13 residues. V lost 0 bases and J 4 bases, leaving 5 bases between the germline ends. Germline CDR1 LGHNA, CDR2 YNFKEQ. The CDR3 protein is CASSQDEADTQYF. The CDR3 DNA follows: TGTGCCAGCAGCCAAGATGAGGCAGATACGCAGTATTTT.

This chain joins TRBV7-2 and TRBJ2-5; maybe TRBD1 (5 bases). The V and J ends lost 5 bases and 5 bases respectively, with 12 bases between them. In germline, CDR1 is SGHTA, CDR2 FQGNSA. This CDR3 spans 13 amino acids. CDR3 nucleotides: TGTGCCAGCAGCCCAAGGGGCTGGGAGACCCAGTACTTC. Protein product: CASSPRGWETQYF. Complete variable domain (other parts from reference TRBV7-2 and TRBJ2-5): GAGVSQSPSNKVTEKGKDVELRCDPISGHTALYWYRQSLGQGLEFLIYFQGNSAPDKSGLPSDRFSAERTGGSVSTLTIQRTQQEDSAVYLCASSPRGWETQYFGPGTRLLVL.

This clonotype came up a few times. The chain joins TRBV13 to TRBJ2-4; D ambiguous. Trimming cost V 0 bases and J 2 bases, with 11 bases left between them. CDR3 length equals 16 residues. CDR1 is PRHDT and CDR2 is FYEKMQ in the germline V gene (reference sequence). The CDR3 coding sequence is TGTGCCAGCAGCTTAGGAAGGGCCGAGTCCAAAAACATTCAGTACTTC. Its protein is CASSLGRAESKNIQYF.

This clonotype was recorded many times. The chain combines TRBV20-1 with TRBJ2-1, with TRBD2 matching over 9 bases. CDR1 is DFQATT, CDR2 SNEGSKA, per germline (reference sequence). This CDR3 contains 13 residues. V was pared by 1 base and J by 13 bases, with 8 bases of the junction left unmatched. CDR3 protein: CSARVISGGEQFF. CDR3 nucleotides: TGCAGTGCTAGAGTGATTAGCGGGGGAGAACAGTTCTTC.

The table lists this clonotype with a few counts. The rearrangement uses TRBV7-9 and TRBJ1-2; no clear D gene. CDR1 and CDR2 from the germline V gene are SEHNR and FQNEAQ (reference sequence). The CDR3 spans 15 residues. Trimming shortened V by 1 base and J by 0 bases, and 9 bases separated the two germline ends. The CDR3 loop reads CASSLVGSPNYGYTF. CDR3 coding DNA: TGTGCCAGCAGCTTAGTGGGCAGTCCTAACTATGGCTACACCTTC.

A few counts support this clonotype. This chain uses TRBV20-1 with TRBJ1-2, with D tentatively TRBD1 (5 bases). V dropped 1 base and J dropped 8 bases, with 14 bases sitting between them. Germline lookup yields CDR1 DFQATT and CDR2 SNEGSKA (reference sequence). The CDR3 runs to 13 residues. CDR3 DNA: TGCAGTGCTAGAGCGGGCAGGGAGGACGGCTACACCTTC. This gives the protein CSARAGREDGYTF.

V usage is TRBV13 and J usage is TRBJ2-5; 7 bases map to TRBD2. This CDR3 is 15 amino acids long. The J segment lost 3 bases and the V segment lost 1 base, leaving 5 bases of the junction unmatched. Germline CDR1 reads PRHDT; CDR2 reads FYEKMQ (reference sequence). CDR3 nucleotides: TGTGCCAGCAGCTTAGAGGTCGGGGGGAAAGAGACCCAGTACTTC. Protein sequence: CASSLEVGGKETQYF.

The V call is TRBV4-2, the J call TRBJ1-4, with TRBD1 matching over 7 bases. The CDR3 spans 14 residues. The V gene's germline CDR1 is LGHNA and CDR2 YNFKEQ. The J segment lost 8 bases and the V segment lost 0 bases, leaving 3 bases of the junction unmatched. The CDR3 region has the DNA TGTGCCAGCAGCCAAGATGACAGGGAGGAAAAACTGTTTTTT. Translation gives CASSQDDREEKLFF.

This chain joins TRBV29-1 and TRBJ2-5; no definite D call. V dropped 5 bases and J dropped 5 bases, with 12 bases sitting between them. The CDR3 consists of 12 residues. Germline V gene data show CDR1 as SQVTM and CDR2 as ANQGSEA. The CDR3 DNA reads TGCAGCGTTAGATTGAATGGGGAGACCCAGTACTTC. Its protein is CSVRLNGETQYF.

The chain combines TRBV12-3 or TRBV12-4 with TRBJ1-2; possible D gene TRBD1, 5 bases. The CDR3 length is 14 residues. The V and J ends lost 2 bases and 5 bases respectively, with 12 bases between them. The CDR3 DNA reads as TGTGCCAGCAGTTTAATCGGGACGGTATATGGCTACACCTTC. Its protein product is CASSLIGTVYGYTF.

This clonotype was observed a few times. The chain carries TRBV6-5 and TRBJ1-2; 9 bases line up with TRBD1. V gave up 6 bases and J gave up 2 bases; unmatched junction bases: 10. Per germline, CDR1 MNHEY and CDR2 SVGAGI. The CDR3 runs to 16 residues. CDR3: CASSTTGTGRNYGYTF. CDR3 bases: TGTGCCAGCAGCACAACCGGGACAGGGCGAAACTATGGCTACACCTTC.

The V and J genes are TRBV7-3 and TRBJ1-2, with TRBD1 matching 8 bases. J gave up 3 bases and V 3 bases, and 6 bases lay outside the gene matches. Germline assignment: CDR1 SGHTA and CDR2 FQGTGA. The CDR3 is 15 amino acids. CDR3 in DNA: TGTGCCAGCAGCTTGACAGGGGAAAAGGACTATGGCTACACCTTC. It encodes CASSLTGEKDYGYTF.

The chain joins TRBV4-3 to TRBJ1-2; D is uncertain. The CDR3 extends over 16 amino acids. CDR1 is LGHNA and CDR2 is YSLEER in the germline V gene. The V end was cut by 4 bases, the J end by 0 bases, with 15 bases between. CDR3 sequence: CASSPSTYPSNYGYTF. The CDR3 region has the DNA TGCGCCAGCAGCCCTTCGACTTATCCCTCTAACTATGGCTACACCTTC.

The chain is built from TRBV6-6 and TRBJ2-4; D not certain. This CDR3 comprises 15 residues. V lost 5 bases and J 0 bases, leaving 11 bases between the germline ends. Germline V gives CDR1 MNHNY, CDR2 SVGAGI (reference sequence). The CDR3 region has the DNA TGTGCCAGCAGTGACTTCCGGCTAGCCAAAAACATTCAGTACTTC. It codes for CASSDFRLAKNIQYF.

CDR3 loop: CASSPRSAYNEQFF. The DNA for the CDR3 is TGTGCCAGCAGCCCCCGATCCGCCTACAATGAGCAGTTCTTC. V and J are TRBV5-5 and TRBJ2-1; D unresolved. The V and J ends lost 4 bases and 2 bases respectively, with 10 bases between them. Per germline, CDR1 SGHKS and CDR2 YYEKEE (reference sequence). The CDR3 consists of 14 residues.

The chain joins TRBV4-3 to TRBJ1-2; no clear D. Germline CDR1 reads LGHNA; CDR2 reads YSLEER. V was clipped by 1 base and J by 3 bases, with 12 bases between them. CDR3 size: 15 residues. In DNA, the CDR3 is TGCGCCAGCAGCCAAGGGGTCAGCACCGACTATGGCTACACCTTC. This encodes CASSQGVSTDYGYTF.